These 27 T cell receptor beta chains originate from one sample sequenced in a study of regulatory dendritic cells for organ transplantation. Profiled with immunoSEQ multiplex PCR; TCRdb holds only in-frame clones, not every one. The data show over 20,000 clones, just under 75% seen once. What was sequenced was memory CD4+ T cells from blood. Specified subset: CD45RO+ memory T cells. The receptors here all came from a human donor in good health.

The V and J genes are TRBV5-1 and TRBJ1-1; 10 positions agree with TRBD1. This CDR3 contains 16 residues. V was clipped by 1 base and J by 5 bases; unmatched bases: 8. Germline CDR1 is SGHRS and CDR2 is YFSETQ. CDR3: CASSLIGTGAGTEAFF. The DNA of the CDR3 is TGCGCCAGCAGCTTGATTGGGACAGGGGCCGGGACTGAAGCTTTCTTT.

The CDR3 nucleotides are TGTGCCAGCTCACGGGACAGGGGCTACGAGCAGTACTTC. Its translation: CASSRDRGYEQYF. The rearrangement uses TRBV18 and TRBJ2-7, with 10 bases lining up with TRBD1. The junction had 0 bases not matched to a gene; V was cut back by 4 bases and J by 3 bases. The CDR3 extends over 13 amino acids. The germline gives CDR1 KGHSH, CDR2 LQKENI.

This clone was picked up one time. The chain joins TRBV6-5 to TRBJ1-1; 7 nucleotides match TRBD1. The ends lost 7 bases at V and 4 bases at J; junction bases unmatched: 9. CDR1 is MNHEY and CDR2 is SVGAGI in the germline V gene. The CDR3 consists of 14 residues. CDR3 nucleotide sequence: TGTGCCAGCAAACAACAGGGGCGGCCCACTGAAGCTTTCTTT. Residues: CASKQQGRPTEAFF.

The V gene is TRBV29-1, the J gene TRBJ1-1, with D hard to call. The germline V gene has CDR1 SQVTM and CDR2 ANQGSEA. The germline V and J ends were trimmed by 5 bases and 0 bases, with 7 bases remaining between them. The CDR3 consists of 12 residues. The CDR3 sequence is CSVLGMNTEAFF. The CDR3 nucleotides read TGCAGCGTTCTGGGCATGAACACTGAAGCTTTCTTT.

The chain links TRBV2 to TRBJ2-1; D is possibly TRBD1 (6 bases). V was shortened by 7 bases and J by 4 bases, with 17 bases between the two germline ends. Germline CDR1 SNHLY, CDR2 FYNNEI. This CDR3 spans 15 amino acids. The CDR3: CASKASAGDYNEQFF. In nucleotides, the CDR3 is TGTGCCAGCAAGGCGTCGGCAGGGGATTACAATGAGCAGTTCTTC.

This clone has just one count. The V and J genes are TRBV10-3 and TRBJ1-1; tentative D call: TRBD1 (6 bases). In germline, CDR1 is ENHRY, CDR2 SYGVKD. The V gene lost 6 bases and the J gene lost 3 bases, with 14 bases spanning the gap. The CDR3 has 14 residues. CDR3 residues: CAIRPGVEHTEAFF. CDR3 DNA sequence: TGTGCCATCAGACCAGGGGTCGAGCACACTGAAGCTTTCTTT.

In this sample, this clone turned up a few times. This CDR3 reads CASGGTVQETQYF. The CDR3 DNA reads as TGTGCCAGCGGGGGGACGGTCCAAGAGACCCAGTACTTC. This chain joins TRBV6-1 and TRBJ2-5, with D perhaps matching TRBD2 (6 bases). CDR1 MNHNS and CDR2 SASEGT come from the germline V gene. The CDR3 is made up of 13 amino acids. V was trimmed by 8 bases and J by 1 base, leaving 11 bases between them.

CDR3 DNA sequence: TGTGCCAGCAGTGAAGAGGAGGAGCAGTTCTTC. This sequence encodes CASSEEEEQFF. V is TRBV2 and J is TRBJ2-1; D not certain. V was cut by 1 base and J by 10 bases, with 5 bases left in between. The CDR3 sequence is 11 residues long. The germline CDR1 and CDR2 sequences are SNHLY and FYNNEI.

The chain carries TRBV6-5 and TRBJ2-7; perhaps TRBD2 as D (5 bases). Germline-derived CDR1 and CDR2 are MNHEY and SVGAGI. Between the trimmed V and J ends, which lost 6 bases and 0 bases, there was a span of 15 bases. The CDR3 consists of 15 residues. In DNA form, the CDR3 reads TGTGCCAGCAGACGCTCCTTGACTACCTCCTACGAGCAGTACTTC. It is translated as CASRRSLTTSYEQYF.

This clone has a handful of counts. The chain recombines TRBV6-4 with TRBJ2-1; tentatively, D is TRBD1 (5 bases). The CDR3 is 16 amino acids. Germline V gives CDR1 MRHNA, CDR2 SNTAGT. V shed 4 bases and J shed 6 bases, with 19 bases lying between them. CDR3 nucleotides: TGTGCCAGCAGTGCACGTGAAGGGGTCGCGGTCAATGAGCAGTTCTTC. Translating gives CASSAREGVAVNEQFF.

This clone was observed a few times. The V gene is TRBV19, the J gene TRBJ1-5, with TRBD1 matching 8 bases. V was pared by 3 bases and J by 3 bases, with 7 bases of the junction left unmatched. Per germline, CDR1 LNHDA and CDR2 SQIVND (reference sequence). This CDR3 spans 16 amino acids. The CDR3 DNA is TGTGCCAGTAGTATGGGGGCAGGGGGCTCCAATCAGCCCCAGCATTTT. Translating it yields CASSMGAGGSNQPQHF.

The rearrangement links TRBV6-4 to TRBJ1-4, with 8 nucleotides matching TRBD1. Germline loops: CDR1 MRHNA, CDR2 SNTAGT. Germline trimming cut 6 bases from V and 0 bases from J; bases unmatched to any gene: 6. The CDR3 length is 16 residues. CDR3 in amino acids: CASSQTGGATNEKLFF. The CDR3 bases are TGTGCCAGCAGCCAAACAGGGGGTGCAACTAATGAAAAACTGTTTTTT.

This chain joins TRBV5-1 and TRBJ2-7, with a weak D call TRBD2 (6 bases). V lost 0 bases and J lost 5, with 15 bases in between. The germline CDR1 and CDR2 sequences are SGHRS and YFSETQ. CDR3 size: 15 residues. DNA for the CDR3: TGCGCCAGCAGCTTGGTAGGGCGGGAATATGACGAGCAGTACTTC. Translation: CASSLVGREYDEQYF.

This clone was detected a few times. CDR3 sequence reads: CASSYYRDETQYF. The DNA for the CDR3 is TGTGCCAGCAGCTATTACAGGGACGAGACCCAGTACTTC. The chain joins TRBV11-2 to TRBJ2-5, with D possibly matching TRBD1 (6 bases). Germline assignment: CDR1 SGHAT and CDR2 FQNNGV. Trimming left V 4 bases short and J 5 bases short, with 11 bases between. The CDR3 is 13 amino acids.

This clone was observed a handful of times. The chain links TRBV2 to TRBJ1-5; TRBD1 might be the D (5 bases). Trimming removed 5 bases at V and 2 bases at J, with 13 bases between. The CDR3 totals 15 residues. Per the germline V gene, CDR1 is SNHLY and CDR2 is FYNNEI. CDR3 nucleotides: TGTGCCAGCAGTCTCCAGGGCAGGGGCAATCAGCCCCAGCATTTT. Translated, it gives CASSLQGRGNQPQHF.

J is TRBJ2-1 and V is TRBV7-2; 10 positions agree with TRBD2. The CDR3 has 15 residues. Germline V gene sequence: CDR1 SGHTA, CDR2 FQGNSA. V lost 5 bases to trimming and J lost 7 bases; unmatched junction nucleotides: 8. The CDR3 spells CASSPRSGGANEQFF. The CDR3 DNA is TGTGCCAGCAGCCCAAGGAGCGGGGGGGCAAATGAGCAGTTCTTC.

This rearrangement joins TRBV5-6 to TRBJ2-1; 13 positions match TRBD2. The CDR3 has 16 amino acids. Germline CDR1 is SGHDT and CDR2 is YYEEEE. The J segment lost 8 bases and the V segment lost 5 bases, leaving 10 bases of the junction unmatched. CDR3 loop: CASSRTSGGPMDEQFF. Here the CDR3 DNA reads TGTGCCAGCAGTCGGACTAGCGGGGGTCCTATGGATGAGCAGTTCTTC.

This clone was recorded a few times. The chain has TRBV29-1 and TRBJ1-1; D uncertain. Per germline, CDR1 SQVTM and CDR2 ANQGSEA. The CDR3 is 12 residues long. V was cut by 0 bases and J by 11 bases, with 13 bases left in between. The CDR3 DNA sequence: TGCAGCGTTGAAGACAATCTCTACGGGGCTTTCTTT. This sequence encodes CSVEDNLYGAFF.

A few counts support this clone. The V call is TRBV5-1, the J call TRBJ2-5, with TRBD2 as a possible D gene (6 bases). The germline V gene has CDR1 SGHRS and CDR2 YFSETQ. V lost 0 bases, J lost 5 bases, and 17 bases lay in between. This CDR3 comprises 16 residues. CDR3 sequence reads: CASSLDSGDGRETQYF. The DNA for the CDR3 is TGCGCCAGCAGCTTGGATTCGGGGGACGGACGGGAGACCCAGTACTTC. Together with reference TRBV5-1 and TRBJ2-5, the CDR3 gives the full variable domain: KAGVTQTPRYLIKTRGQQVTLSCSPISGHRSVSWYQQTPGQGLQFLFEYFSETQRNKGNFPGRFSGRQFSNSRSEMNVSTLELGDSALYLCASSLDSGDGRETQYFGPGTRLLVL.

The chain has TRBV10-1 and TRBJ2-4, with TRBD2 matching 12 bases. The germline V gene encodes CDR1 WNHNN and CDR2 SYGVQD (reference sequence). The CDR3 loop spans 15 amino acids. With 3 bases clipped from V and 5 bases from J, the junction kept 2 bases outside the gene matches. The DNA for the CDR3 is TGCGCCAGCAGTGATCGGACTAGCGGGGAAAACATTCAGTACTTC. It translates to CASSDRTSGENIQYF.

This chain joins TRBV7-8 and TRBJ2-3; 15 positions agree with TRBD2. The CDR3 totals 21 residues. Germline CDR1 is SGHVS and CDR2 is FQNEAQ. With 2 bases clipped from V and 8 bases from J, the junction kept 20 bases outside the gene matches. The CDR3 DNA is TGTGCCAGCAGCTTATTTAAAGGGCCCCGAAGGACTAGCGGGGGGGCGGGTACGCAGTATTTT. Translating gives CASSLFKGPRRTSGGAGTQYF.

V usage is TRBV6-1 and J usage is TRBJ1-5; TRBD1 matches 8 bases. The germline V gene has CDR1 MNHNS and CDR2 SASEGT. CDR3 length: 15 amino acids. Trimming removed 4 bases from V and 5 bases from J; junction bases left unmatched: 7. The chain's CDR3 is CASSVGTGSHQPQHF. The DNA for the CDR3 is TGTGCCAGCAGTGTAGGGACAGGATCGCATCAGCCCCAGCATTTT.

This sequence joins TRBV4-1 and TRBJ1-1, with D maybe TRBD1 (5 bases). V was pared by 0 bases and J by 10 bases, with 12 bases between. From germline, CDR1 is MGHRA and CDR2 YSYEKL. The CDR3 runs 13 residues. CDR3 sequence: CASSQDTRGGAFF. CDR3 coding DNA: TGCGCCAGCAGCCAAGATACAAGGGGAGGAGCTTTCTTT.

This clone was recorded a few times. The chain uses TRBV10-3 and TRBJ1-2; tentatively, D is TRBD1 (5 bases). Trimming cost V 7 bases and J 0 bases, with 12 bases left between them. Germline CDR1 is ENHRY and CDR2 is SYGVKD. CDR3 size: 14 residues. As DNA, the CDR3 is TGTGCCATCATGGCGGACAATGCTAACTATGGCTACACCTTC. Translating it yields CAIMADNANYGYTF.

The rearrangement joins TRBV15 to TRBJ1-2; TRBD1 agrees at 7 bases. CDR1 is LNHNV and CDR2 is YYDKDF in the germline V gene (reference sequence). V gave up 4 bases and J gave up 4 bases; unmatched junction bases: 6. This CDR3 has 14 amino acids. CDR3 protein: CATSMNRGGYGYTF. CDR3 bases: TGTGCCACCAGCATGAACAGGGGCGGCTATGGCTACACCTTC.

The chain carries TRBV2 and TRBJ1-6; maybe TRBD1 (6 bases). CDR1 and CDR2 from the germline V gene are SNHLY and FYNNEI. Trimming shortened V by 7 bases and J by 8 bases, and 9 bases separated the two germline ends. The CDR3 has 12 amino acids. CDR3 coding DNA: TGTGCCAGCAACAGGGTGGATTCACCCCTCCACTTT. Translation: CASNRVDSPLHF.

The chain combines TRBV2 with TRBJ1-1, with 7 bases identical to TRBD1. Germline CDR1 SNHLY, CDR2 FYNNEI. The V segment lost 5 bases and the J segment 1 base; nucleotides outside the gene matches: 1. CDR3 length equals 13 residues. The CDR3 spells CASSQGENTEAFF. In DNA form, the CDR3 reads TGTGCCAGCAGTCAGGGGGAGAACACTGAAGCTTTCTTT.